This T cell receptor beta chain was recovered during a study of blood T cell repertoires in COVID-19. Here immunoSEQ multiplex PCR was the method, and the copy in TCRdb shows in-frame clones only, minus some. This table holds about 350,000 clones, about nine tenths found once. Germline-derived CDR1 and CDR2 are SQVTM and ANQGSEA. V gave up 7 bases and J gave up 3 bases; unmatched junction bases: 11. This CDR3 spans 15 amino acids. The rearrangement links TRBV29-1 to TRBJ2-5; TRBD2 matches at 10 bases. Material for sequencing was peripheral blood. This sequence originates from a woman in her 70s with COVID-19, enrolled during active disease. The CDR3 DNA reads TGCAGCGCCGGTCTGACTAGCGGGCCGGAAGAGACCCAGTACTTC. Translation gives CSAGLTSGPEETQYF.